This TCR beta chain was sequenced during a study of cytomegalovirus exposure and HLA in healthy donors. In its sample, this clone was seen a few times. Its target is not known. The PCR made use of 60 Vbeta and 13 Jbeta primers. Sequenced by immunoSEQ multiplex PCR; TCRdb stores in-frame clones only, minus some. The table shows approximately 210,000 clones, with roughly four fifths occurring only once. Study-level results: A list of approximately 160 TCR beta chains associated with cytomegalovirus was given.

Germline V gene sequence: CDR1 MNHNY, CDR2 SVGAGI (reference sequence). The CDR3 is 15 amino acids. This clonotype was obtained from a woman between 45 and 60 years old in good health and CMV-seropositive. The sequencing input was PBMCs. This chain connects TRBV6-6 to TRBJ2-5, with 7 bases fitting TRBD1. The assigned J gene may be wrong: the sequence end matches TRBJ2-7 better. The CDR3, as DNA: TGTGCCAGCAGGCTCCTCTTAGGACAGGACTACGAGCAGTACTTC. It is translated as CASRLLLGQDYEQYF.